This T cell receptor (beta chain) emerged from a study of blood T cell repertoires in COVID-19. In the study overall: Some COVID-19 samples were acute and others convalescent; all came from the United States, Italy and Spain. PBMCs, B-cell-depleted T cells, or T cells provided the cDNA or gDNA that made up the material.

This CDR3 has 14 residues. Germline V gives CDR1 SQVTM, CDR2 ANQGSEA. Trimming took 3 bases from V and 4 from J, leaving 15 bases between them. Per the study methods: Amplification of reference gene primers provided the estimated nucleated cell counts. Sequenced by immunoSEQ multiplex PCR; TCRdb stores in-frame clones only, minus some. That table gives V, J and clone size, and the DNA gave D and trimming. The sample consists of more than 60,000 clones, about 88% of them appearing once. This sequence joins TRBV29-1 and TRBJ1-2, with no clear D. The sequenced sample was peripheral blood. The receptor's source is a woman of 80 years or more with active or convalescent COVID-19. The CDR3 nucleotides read TGCAGCGTTGACTCCTCGAGCCCCTTCTATGGCTACACCTTC. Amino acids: CSVDSSSPFYGYTF.